This T cell receptor (beta chain) appears in the sequencing data of a study of Ad26.COV2.S vaccination and SARS-CoV-2 variants. In germline, CDR1 is SGHNT, CDR2 YYREEE (reference sequence). V was trimmed by 6 bases and J by 3 bases, leaving 24 bases between them. There are 17 residues in the CDR3. Generated by immunoSEQ multiplex PCR, the TCRdb table keeps only in-frame clones and is missing some. The data contain fewer than 400,000 clones, roughly 84% of them singletons. The treatment here: over 15 received Ad26.COV2.S at low or high dose, single or two shots; several received placebo; per-sample allocation not given. Collection of the samples took place on day 63 after the first injection of vaccine or placebo.

The sequenced sample was peripheral blood, obtained in a trial of Ad26.COV2.S vaccine versus placebo. The chain is built from TRBV5-4 and TRBJ1-2; D is unclear. The sequence came from a person aged 18-65 years who received the Ad26.COV2.S COVID-19 vaccine or a placebo. The CDR3 sequence is CASTPHGESGLYYGYTF. The CDR3, as DNA: TGTGCCAGCACACCCCACGGAGAATCGGGTCTTTACTATGGCTACACCTTC.